This T cell receptor (beta chain) comes out of a study of immune cell composition in non-small cell lung cancer (dated by TCRdb to about 2017). For the study in its entirety: Histologic subtype, mostly lung adenocarcinoma or squamous cell carcinoma, was determined with H&E together with p63, CK5, Napsin A and TTF-1 immunohistochemistry. Using Adaptive Biotechnologies, the researchers ran TCR-beta sequencing on approximately 36 paired NSCLC tumour and non-adjacent lung specimens, along with about two dozen tumour-only specimens. In supplementary cohort #1, which comprised roughly 11 lung adenocarcinoma cases, paired tumour/lung TCR-beta sequencing was performed and TIL populations were generated so that tumour reactivity could be assessed. A handful of tumour specimens that had TCR-beta data belonged to rare histological subtypes and were left out of the subtype comparisons.

CDR1 and CDR2, per the germline V gene (reference sequence), are MNHNY and SVGAGI. V was cut back by 7 bases and J by 9 bases, leaving a gap of 12 bases between them. Counted from cysteine to phenylalanine, this CDR3 has 11 amino acids. CDR3 DNA is the only sequence kept; it has 33 bases, read in frame from the first base. The paper as a whole reports these results and caveats: The reactivity cohort contained only around eleven cases, and the tumour-reactive clones were not shown to have sequences in common with the dominant in vivo tumour-associated clones. Tumour-associated clones >0.5% were found in nearly half of NSCLC cases, namely in approximately 33% of adenocarcinomas versus 75% of squamous carcinomas. In nine to ten adenocarcinoma cases, a strong correlation was found between maximal tumour-associated clone frequency and TIL tumour reactivity, whereas no such correlation was found between overall clonality and TIL tumour reactivity. Top 10 clone scores and productive clonality were significantly higher in lung squamous cell carcinoma than in lung adenocarcinoma tumours. No significant correlation was found between smoking pack-years and tumour TCR-beta clonality.

TCR-beta CDR3 regions were amplified from genomic DNA by a two-step multiplex PCR, with the second step adding Illumina-compatible adaptors. TCR-beta immunosequencing was carried out on an Illumina platform through the commercial immunoSEQ service. In the original analysis: Repertoires were summarised as Top 10 Clones, the percentage of T-cell templates from the ten most frequent sequences, and productive clonality. Values for productive clonality spanned 0 to 1, where a value of 1 indicated a monoclonal population. Sequences comprising at least 0.1% of tumour T-cell templates but absent from matched non-adjacent lung were defined as tumour-associated clones and were identified via log10 scatter plots. Analyses were done in GraphPad Prism7 and R, with Student's t-tests for two-group comparisons, ANOVA for stages, and linear regression for relationships. This immuneACCESS table, as held by TCRdb, lists in-frame sequences with V and J called but not all clones. Of the missing ones, under half trace to an unresolved V gene in checked studies; the others have no known cause. The D gene and trimming were derived from the DNA, and the V and J assignments and clone size from that table. This sample lists 1,500 or so clones; 77% were detected once. Approximately 13% of the sample is held by the ten biggest clonotypes.

Turning to this clone: Its antigen target is currently unknown. No per-base quality is available; no much larger clone lies one base away.

Frozen aliquots of unsorted single-cell suspensions were used for genomic DNA extraction with the QIAamp DNA kit. Tumour samples were surgically resected non-small cell lung cancer tissue. Tissues arrived within 2 hours after resection and were immediately processed into single-cell suspensions. Tissue was broken up mechanically, digested enzymatically with DNase I, collagenase I and hyaluronidase for 30 to 35 minutes at 37 degrees C, and then filtered and RBC-lysed. The chain couples TRBV6-6 to TRBJ1-1, with TRBD1 tentatively as D gene (6 bases match). The source of this sequence is a human donor with non-small cell lung cancer. Sample: lung tumor tissue. The sequenced DNA is TGTGCCAGCACCAACGGGGGGCAAGCTTTCTTT. Its coded protein is CASTNGGQAFF.